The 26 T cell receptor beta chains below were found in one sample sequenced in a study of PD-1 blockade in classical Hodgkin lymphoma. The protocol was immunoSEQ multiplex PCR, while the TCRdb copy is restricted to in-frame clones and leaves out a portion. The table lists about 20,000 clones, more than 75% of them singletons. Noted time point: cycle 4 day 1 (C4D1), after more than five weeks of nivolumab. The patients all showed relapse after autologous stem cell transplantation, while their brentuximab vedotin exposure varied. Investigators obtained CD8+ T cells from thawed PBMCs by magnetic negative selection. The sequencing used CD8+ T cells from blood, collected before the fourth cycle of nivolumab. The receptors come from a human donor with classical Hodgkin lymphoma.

Here the CDR3 reads CASSPLEGYEQYF. CDR3 nucleotides: TGCGCCAGCAGCCCCCTGGAGGGCTACGAGCAGTACTTC. The V and J genes are TRBV4-3 and TRBJ2-7; the D gene is possibly TRBD2 (6 bases). This CDR3 region has 13 residues. Germline V gene sequence: CDR1 LGHNA, CDR2 YSLEER. Trimming cost V 4 bases and J 3 bases, with 10 bases left between them.

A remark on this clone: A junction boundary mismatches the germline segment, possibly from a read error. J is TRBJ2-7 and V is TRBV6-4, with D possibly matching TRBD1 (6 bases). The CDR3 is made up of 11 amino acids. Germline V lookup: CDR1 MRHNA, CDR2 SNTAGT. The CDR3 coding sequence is TGTGCCAGCAGCTCACAGGGATGGTTCTTCTTC. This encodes CASSSQGWFFF.

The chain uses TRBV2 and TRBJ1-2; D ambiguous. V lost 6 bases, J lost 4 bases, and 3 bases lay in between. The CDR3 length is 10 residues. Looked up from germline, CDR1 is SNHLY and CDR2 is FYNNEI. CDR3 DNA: TGTGCCAGCAGGTCCTATGGCTACACCTTC. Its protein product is CASRSYGYTF.

The CDR3 nucleotides read TGTGCCAGCAGCCAAGGAACAGGCCTTCTCCATGGCTACACCTTC. This gives the protein CASSQGTGLLHGYTF. The chain combines TRBV4-2 with TRBJ1-2; tentatively, D is TRBD1 (5 bases). V was shortened by 1 base and J by 6 bases, with 15 bases between the two germline ends. Germline-derived CDR1 and CDR2 are LGHNA and YNFKEQ. The CDR3 is made up of 15 amino acids.

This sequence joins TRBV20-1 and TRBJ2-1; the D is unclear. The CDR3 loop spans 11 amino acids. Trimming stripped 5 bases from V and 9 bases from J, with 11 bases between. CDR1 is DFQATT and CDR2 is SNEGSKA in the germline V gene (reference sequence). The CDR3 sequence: CSAPIGIEQFF. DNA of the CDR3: TGCAGTGCTCCCATTGGCATTGAGCAGTTCTTC.

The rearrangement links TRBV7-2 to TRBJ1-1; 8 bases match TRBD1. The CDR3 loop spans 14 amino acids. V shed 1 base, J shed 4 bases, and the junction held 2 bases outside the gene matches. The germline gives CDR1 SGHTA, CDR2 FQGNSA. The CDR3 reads CASSLVGTGTEAFF. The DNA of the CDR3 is TGTGCCAGCAGCTTAGTTGGGACAGGCACTGAAGCTTTCTTT.

CDR3 sequence reads: CATWIALGELFF. DNA of the CDR3: TGTGCCACCTGGATAGCCTTAGGGGAGCTGTTTTTT. V gene TRBV6-6 combines with J gene TRBJ2-2, with D unclear. Trimming stripped 10 bases from V and 8 bases from J, with 14 bases between. The CDR3 extends over 12 amino acids. In germline, CDR1 is MNHNY, CDR2 SVGAGI (reference sequence).

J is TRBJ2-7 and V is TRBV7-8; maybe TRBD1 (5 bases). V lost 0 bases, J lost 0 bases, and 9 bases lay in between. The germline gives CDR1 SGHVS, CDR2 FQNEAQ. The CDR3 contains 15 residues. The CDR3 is CASSLAQGPSYEQYF. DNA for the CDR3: TGTGCCAGCAGCTTAGCCCAGGGCCCCTCCTACGAGCAGTACTTC.

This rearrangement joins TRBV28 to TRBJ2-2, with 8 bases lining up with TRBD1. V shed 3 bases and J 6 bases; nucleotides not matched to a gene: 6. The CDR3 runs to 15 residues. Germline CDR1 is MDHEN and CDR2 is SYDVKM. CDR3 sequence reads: CASSFLQGAAGELFF. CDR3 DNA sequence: TGTGCCAGCAGTTTCTTGCAGGGGGCGGCCGGGGAGCTGTTTTTT.

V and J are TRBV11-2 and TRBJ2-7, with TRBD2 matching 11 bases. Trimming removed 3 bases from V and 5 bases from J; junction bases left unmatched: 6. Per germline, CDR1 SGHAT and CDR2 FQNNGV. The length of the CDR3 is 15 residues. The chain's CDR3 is CASSLGLADPNEQYF. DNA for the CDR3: TGTGCCAGCAGCTTGGGACTAGCGGACCCCAACGAGCAGTACTTC.

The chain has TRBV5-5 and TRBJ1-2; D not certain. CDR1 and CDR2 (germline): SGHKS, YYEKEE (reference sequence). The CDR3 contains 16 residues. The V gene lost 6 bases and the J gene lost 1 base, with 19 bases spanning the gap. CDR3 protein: CASTELFLGINYGYTF. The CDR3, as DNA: TGTGCCAGCACCGAACTCTTCTTAGGGATTAACTATGGCTACACCTTC.

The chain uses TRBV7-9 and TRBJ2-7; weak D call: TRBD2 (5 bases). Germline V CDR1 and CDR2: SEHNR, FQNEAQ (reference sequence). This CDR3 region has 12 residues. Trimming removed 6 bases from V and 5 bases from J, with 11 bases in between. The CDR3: CASRISGNEQYF. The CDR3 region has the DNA TGTGCCAGCAGGATATCCGGGAACGAGCAGTACTTC.

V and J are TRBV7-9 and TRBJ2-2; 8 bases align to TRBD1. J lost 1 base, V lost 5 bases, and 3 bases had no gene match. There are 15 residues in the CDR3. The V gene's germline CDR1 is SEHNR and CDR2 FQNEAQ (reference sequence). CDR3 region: CASSPGTGNTGELFF. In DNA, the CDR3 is TGTGCCAGCAGCCCTGGGACAGGGAACACCGGGGAGCTGTTTTTT. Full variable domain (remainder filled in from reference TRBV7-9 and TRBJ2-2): DTGVSQNPRHKITKRGQNVTFRCDPISEHNRLYWYRQTLGQGPEFLTYFQNEAQLEKSRLLSDRFSAERPKGSFSTLEIQRTEQGDSAMYLCASSPGTGNTGELFFGEGSRLTVL.

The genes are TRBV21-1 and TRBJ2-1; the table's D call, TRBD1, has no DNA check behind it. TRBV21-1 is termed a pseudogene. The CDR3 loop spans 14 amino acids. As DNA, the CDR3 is TGTGCCAGCAGCCGCCGCCCAGGGCTATCGGAGCAGTTCTTC. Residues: CASSRRPGLSEQFF.

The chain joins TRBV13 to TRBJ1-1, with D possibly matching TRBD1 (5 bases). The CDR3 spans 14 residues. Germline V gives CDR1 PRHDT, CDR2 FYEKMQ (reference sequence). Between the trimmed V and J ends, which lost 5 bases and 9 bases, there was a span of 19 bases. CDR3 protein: CASSPGDGNSQAFF. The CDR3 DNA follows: TGTGCCAGCAGCCCGGGGGACGGGAATAGTCAAGCTTTCTTT.

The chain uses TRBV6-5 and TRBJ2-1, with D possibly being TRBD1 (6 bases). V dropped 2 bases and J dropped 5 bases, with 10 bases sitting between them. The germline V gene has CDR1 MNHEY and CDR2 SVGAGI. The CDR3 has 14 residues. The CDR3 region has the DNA TGTGCCAGCAGTTACGCCGGGACAAACAATGAGCAGTTCTTC. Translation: CASSYAGTNNEQFF.

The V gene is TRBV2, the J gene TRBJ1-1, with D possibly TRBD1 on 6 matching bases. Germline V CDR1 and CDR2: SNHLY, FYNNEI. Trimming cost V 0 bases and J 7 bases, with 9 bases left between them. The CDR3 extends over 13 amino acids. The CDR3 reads CASSEAKGGEAFF. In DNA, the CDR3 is TGTGCCAGCAGTGAAGCTAAGGGGGGTGAAGCTTTCTTT.

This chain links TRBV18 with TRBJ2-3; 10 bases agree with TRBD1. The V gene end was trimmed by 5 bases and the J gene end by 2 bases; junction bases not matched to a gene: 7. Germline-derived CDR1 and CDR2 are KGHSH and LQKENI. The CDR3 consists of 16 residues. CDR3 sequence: CASSTKDRGYTDTQYF. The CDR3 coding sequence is TGTGCCAGCTCAACAAAGGACAGGGGGTACACAGATACGCAGTATTTT.

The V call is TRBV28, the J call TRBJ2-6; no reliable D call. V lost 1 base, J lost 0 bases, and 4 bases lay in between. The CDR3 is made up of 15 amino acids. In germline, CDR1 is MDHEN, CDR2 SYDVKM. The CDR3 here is CASSLFVSGANVLTF. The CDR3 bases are TGTGCCAGCAGTTTATTTGTCTCTGGGGCCAACGTCCTGACTTTC.

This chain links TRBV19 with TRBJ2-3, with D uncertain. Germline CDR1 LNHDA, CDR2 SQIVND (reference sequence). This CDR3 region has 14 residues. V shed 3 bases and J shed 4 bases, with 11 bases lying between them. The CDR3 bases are TGTGCCAGTAGTATGGAGTTGAAGCCAGATACGCAGTATTTT. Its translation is CASSMELKPDTQYF.

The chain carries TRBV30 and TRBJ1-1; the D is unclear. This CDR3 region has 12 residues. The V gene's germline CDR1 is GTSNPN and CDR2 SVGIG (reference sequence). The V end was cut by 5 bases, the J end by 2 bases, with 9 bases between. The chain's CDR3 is CAWAGGNTEAFF. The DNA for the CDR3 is TGTGCCTGGGCAGGAGGAAACACTGAAGCTTTCTTT.

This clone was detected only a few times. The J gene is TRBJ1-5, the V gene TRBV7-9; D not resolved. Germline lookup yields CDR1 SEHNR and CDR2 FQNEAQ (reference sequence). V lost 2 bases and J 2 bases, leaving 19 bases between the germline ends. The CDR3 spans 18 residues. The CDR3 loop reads CASSLIGGGLLGNQPQHF. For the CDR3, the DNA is TGTGCCAGCAGCTTAATTGGTGGCGGCCTCCTGGGCAATCAGCCCCAGCATTTT.

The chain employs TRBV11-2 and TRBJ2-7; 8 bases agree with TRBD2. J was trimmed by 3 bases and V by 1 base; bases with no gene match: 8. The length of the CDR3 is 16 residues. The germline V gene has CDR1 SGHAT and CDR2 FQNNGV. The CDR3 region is CASSLGFGRGDYEQYF. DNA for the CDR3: TGTGCCAGCAGCTTAGGGTTCGGGCGGGGGGACTACGAGCAGTACTTC. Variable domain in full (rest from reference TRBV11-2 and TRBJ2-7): EAGVAQSPRYKIIEKRQSVAFWCNPISGHATLYWYQQILGQGPKLLIQFQNNGVVDDSQLPKDRFSAERLKGVDSTLKIQPAKLEDSAVYLCASSLGFGRGDYEQYFGPGTRLTVT.

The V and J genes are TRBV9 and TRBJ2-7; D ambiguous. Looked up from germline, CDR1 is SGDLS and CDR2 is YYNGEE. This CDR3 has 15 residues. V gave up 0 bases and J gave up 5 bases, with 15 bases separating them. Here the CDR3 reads CASSVERWVSNEQYF. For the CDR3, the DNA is TGTGCCAGCAGCGTAGAGCGCTGGGTTTCCAACGAGCAGTACTTC.

The CDR3 spells CAWMRGLYEQYF. Here the CDR3 DNA reads TGTGCCTGGATGAGGGGGCTCTACGAGCAGTACTTC. The chain combines TRBV30 with TRBJ2-7; 7 bases are a match to TRBD1. The CDR3 consists of 12 residues. CDR1 and CDR2 from the germline V gene are GTSNPN and SVGIG (reference sequence). Germline trimming cut 4 bases from V and 3 bases from J; bases unmatched to any gene: 3.

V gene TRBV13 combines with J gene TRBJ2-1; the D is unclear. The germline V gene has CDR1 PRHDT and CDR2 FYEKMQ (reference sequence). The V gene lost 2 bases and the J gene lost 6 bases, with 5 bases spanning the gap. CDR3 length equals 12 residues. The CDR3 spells CASSLFINEQFF. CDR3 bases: TGTGCCAGCAGCTTATTTATCAATGAGCAGTTCTTC.